Following are 6 T cell receptor beta chains from one sample sequenced in a study of T-cell memory formation after mild COVID-19. TCRdb redid the calling of the 5' RACE reads with MiXCR, one entry per CDR3 protein. The data show 250,000 to 350,000 distinct CDR3 sequences, with over 11% seen just once and around a fifth held by the top ten. Sequencing was done on a sample of PBMCs or a T cell subset sorted from them (not recorded which). The receptor set was obtained from a man aged 18 to 29 who had mild COVID-19 (a few samples of this study predate the infection). Cell type and time point are not known.

In this sample, this clonotype turned up a few times. The CDR3 here is CASGLAGRRDTQYF. The CDR3, as DNA: TGTGCCAGCGGGCTAGCGGGGCGAAGAGATACGCAGTATTTT. The rearrangement uses TRBV6-5 and TRBJ2-3, with 9 bases fitting TRBD2. After removal of 8 bases from V and 5 bases from J, the junction contained 8 bases not matched to a gene. The germline V gene has CDR1 MNHEY and CDR2 SVGAGI. CDR3 length: 14 residues.

This clonotype occurred a few times. The rearrangement uses TRBV5-1 and TRBJ1-1; D is uncertain. The V end lost 0 bases, the J end lost 0 bases, and 9 bases lay between the germline ends. Germline assignment: CDR1 SGHRS and CDR2 YFSETQ. The CDR3 runs 15 residues. The CDR3: CASSLGASLNTEAFF. The DNA of the CDR3 is TGCGCCAGCAGCTTGGGGGCCAGCCTGAACACTGAAGCTTTCTTT.

This clonotype was counted only a few times. The chain couples TRBV5-4 to TRBJ2-3; TRBD1 aligns across 8 bases. Germline-derived CDR1 and CDR2 are SGHNT and YYREEE (reference sequence). With 7 bases clipped from V and 0 bases from J, the junction kept 4 bases outside the gene matches. CDR3 length equals 14 residues. The DNA for the CDR3 is TGTGCCAGCGGGGACAGGACCAGCACAGATACGCAGTATTTT. Amino acids: CASGDRTSTDTQYF.

The chain uses TRBV18 and TRBJ2-6; 9 bases are a match to TRBD1. This CDR3 has 20 amino acids. V trimming: 3 bases; J trimming: 3 bases; junction bases outside the gene matches: 15. Per germline, CDR1 KGHSH and CDR2 LQKENI. The CDR3: CASSPGTGMAEGSGANVLTF. The DNA for the CDR3 is TGTGCCAGCTCACCGGGGACAGGGATGGCCGAGGGAAGTGGGGCCAACGTCCTGACTTTC.

In this sample, this clonotype turned up a few times. The chain is built from TRBV5-1 and TRBJ2-5, with D possibly matching TRBD1 (6 bases). The CDR3 loop spans 14 amino acids. Per the germline V gene, CDR1 is SGHRS and CDR2 is YFSETQ. With 7 bases removed from V and 2 bases from J, the gap between germline ends came to 15 bases. In DNA, the CDR3 is TGCGCCAGCGGGAACGGACAGACTCAAGAGACCCAGTACTTC. This codes for CASGNGQTQETQYF.

The rearrangement uses TRBV7-2 and TRBJ1-2; D remains unclear. V was clipped by 1 base and J by 8 bases, with 5 bases between them. The length of the CDR3 is 11 residues. Germline CDR1 reads SGHTA; CDR2 reads FQGNSA. CDR3 sequence reads: CASSLESGYTF. Here the CDR3 DNA reads TGTGCCAGCAGCTTAGAGAGCGGCTACACCTTC.